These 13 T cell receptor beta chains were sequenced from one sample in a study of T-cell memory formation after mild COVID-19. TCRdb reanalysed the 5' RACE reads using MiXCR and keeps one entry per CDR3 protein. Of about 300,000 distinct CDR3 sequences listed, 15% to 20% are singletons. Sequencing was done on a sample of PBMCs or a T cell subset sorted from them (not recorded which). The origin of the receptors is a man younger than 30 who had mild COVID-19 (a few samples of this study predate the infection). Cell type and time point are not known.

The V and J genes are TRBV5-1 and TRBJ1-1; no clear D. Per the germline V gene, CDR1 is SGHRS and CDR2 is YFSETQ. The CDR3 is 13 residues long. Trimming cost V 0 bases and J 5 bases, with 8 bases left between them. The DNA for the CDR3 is TGCGCCAGCAGCTTGGGTGATAGGACTGAAGCTTTCTTT. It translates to CASSLGDRTEAFF.

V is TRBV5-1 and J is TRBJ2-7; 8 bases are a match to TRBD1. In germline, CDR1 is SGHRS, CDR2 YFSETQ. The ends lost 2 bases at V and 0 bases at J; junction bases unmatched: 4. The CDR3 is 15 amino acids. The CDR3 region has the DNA TGCGCCAGCAGCTTATCGACAGGGGCCTCCTACGAGCAGTACTTC. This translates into CASSLSTGASYEQYF.

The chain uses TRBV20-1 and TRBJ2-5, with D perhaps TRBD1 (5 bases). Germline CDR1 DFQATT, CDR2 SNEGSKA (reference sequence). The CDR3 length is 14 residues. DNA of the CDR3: TGCAGGATTTCGTCAGGTTCAGGGAAAGAGACCCAGTACTTC. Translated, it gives CRISSGSGKETQYF.

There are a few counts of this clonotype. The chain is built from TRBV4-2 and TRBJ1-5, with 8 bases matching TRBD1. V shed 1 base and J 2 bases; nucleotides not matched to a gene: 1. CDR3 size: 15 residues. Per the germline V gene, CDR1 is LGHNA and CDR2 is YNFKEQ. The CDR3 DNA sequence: TGTGCCAGCAGCCAAGCAGGGGGCGGCAATCAGCCCCAGCATTTT. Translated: CASSQAGGGNQPQHF.

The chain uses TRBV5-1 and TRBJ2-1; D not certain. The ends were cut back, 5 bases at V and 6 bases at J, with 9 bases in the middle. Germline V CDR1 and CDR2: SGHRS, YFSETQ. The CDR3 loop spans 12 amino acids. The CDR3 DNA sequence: TGCGCCAGCAGATGGGTGGGCAATGAGCAGTTCTTC. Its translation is CASRWVGNEQFF.

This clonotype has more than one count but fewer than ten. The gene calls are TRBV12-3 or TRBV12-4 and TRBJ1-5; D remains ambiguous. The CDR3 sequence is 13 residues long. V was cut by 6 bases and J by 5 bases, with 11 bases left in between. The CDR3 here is CASRSDAYQPQHF. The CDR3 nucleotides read TGTGCCAGCAGATCGGATGCCTATCAGCCCCAGCATTTT.

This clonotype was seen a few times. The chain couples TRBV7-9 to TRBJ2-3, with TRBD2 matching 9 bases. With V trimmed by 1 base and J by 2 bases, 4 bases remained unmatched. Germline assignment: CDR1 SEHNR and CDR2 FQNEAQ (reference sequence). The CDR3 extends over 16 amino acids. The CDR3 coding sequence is TGTGCCAGCAGCTTAGATGCTAGCGGGAACACAGATACGCAGTATTTT. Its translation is CASSLDASGNTDTQYF.

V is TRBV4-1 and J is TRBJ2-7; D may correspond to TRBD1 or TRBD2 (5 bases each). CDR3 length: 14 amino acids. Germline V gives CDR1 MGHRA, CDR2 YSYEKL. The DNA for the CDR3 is TGCGCCAGCAGCCAAGGGACACAAAGCGGCGAGCAATACGTC. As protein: CASSQGTQSGEQYV.

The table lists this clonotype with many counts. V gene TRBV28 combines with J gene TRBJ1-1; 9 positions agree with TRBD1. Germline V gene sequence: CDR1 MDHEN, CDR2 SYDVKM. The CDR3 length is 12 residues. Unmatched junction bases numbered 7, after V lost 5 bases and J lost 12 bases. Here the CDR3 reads CASSGPGTGSFF. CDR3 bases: TGTGCCAGCAGTGGACCCGGGACAGGGTCTTTCTTT.

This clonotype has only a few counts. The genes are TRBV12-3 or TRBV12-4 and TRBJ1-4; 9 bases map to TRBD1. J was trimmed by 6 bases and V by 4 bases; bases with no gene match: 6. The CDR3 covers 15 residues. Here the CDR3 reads CASSSSGQGYEKLFF. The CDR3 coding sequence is TGTGCCAGCAGTTCCTCGGGACAGGGATATGAAAAACTGTTTTTT.

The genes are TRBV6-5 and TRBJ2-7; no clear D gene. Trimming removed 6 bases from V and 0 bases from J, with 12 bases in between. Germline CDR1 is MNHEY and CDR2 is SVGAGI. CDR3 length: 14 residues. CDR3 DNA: TGTGCCAGCAGCTACACCCCGGGCTCCTACGAGCAGTACGTC. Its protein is CASSYTPGSYEQYV.

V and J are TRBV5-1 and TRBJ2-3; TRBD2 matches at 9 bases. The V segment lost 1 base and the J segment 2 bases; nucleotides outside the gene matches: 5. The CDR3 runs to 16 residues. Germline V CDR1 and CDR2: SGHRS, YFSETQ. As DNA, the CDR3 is TGCGCCAGCAGCTTGTCGCCTAGCGGGACCACAGATACGCAGTATTTT. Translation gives CASSLSPSGTTDTQYF.

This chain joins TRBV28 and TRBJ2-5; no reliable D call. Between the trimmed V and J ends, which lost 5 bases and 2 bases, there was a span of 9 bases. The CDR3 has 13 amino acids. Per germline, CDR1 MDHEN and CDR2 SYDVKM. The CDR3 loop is CASSKPNQETQYF. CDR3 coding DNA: TGTGCCAGCAGTAAGCCCAATCAAGAGACCCAGTACTTC.